Shown below are 4 T cell receptor beta chains from a single sample sequenced in a study of T cells in Graves' hyperthyroidism and ophthalmopathy. Amplification targeted TCR beta CDR3 regions from RNA transcripts. HTBI primers were used for first-round RT-PCR of the TCR CDR3. TCRdb reprocessed the multiplex PCR reads via MiXCR and lists one record per CDR3 protein. Among fewer than 650,000 distinct CDR3 sequences listed, 14% to 15% were seen once. The sample comprised blood. The receptors were gathered from a woman in her thirties or forties with Graves' ophthalmopathy.

In its sample, this clonotype was seen many times. The chain is built from TRBV6-2 or TRBV6-3 and TRBJ1-1; D call uncertain. The length of the CDR3 is 13 residues. Germline values: CDR1 MNHEY, CDR2 SVGEGT. The ends were cut back, 6 bases at V and 0 bases at J, with 8 bases in the middle. The CDR3 coding sequence is TGTGCCAGCAGACTACATGTGAACACTGAAGCTTTCTTT. Translating gives CASRLHVNTEAFF.

This clonotype was detected ten times or more. V is TRBV6-1 and J is TRBJ2-4; 8 bases are shared with TRBD1. Trimming removed 5 bases from V and 12 bases from J; junction bases left unmatched: 6. Germline lookup yields CDR1 MNHNS and CDR2 SASEGT. The CDR3 spans 12 residues. The CDR3 sequence is CASSPDRGSQYF. Here the CDR3 DNA reads TGTGCCAGCAGTCCAGACAGGGGCTCTCAGTACTTC.

This clonotype was counted at least ten times. J is TRBJ1-1 and V is TRBV2; weak D call: TRBD1 (6 bases). The CDR3 spans 14 residues. From germline, CDR1 is SNHLY and CDR2 FYNNEI. Trimming stripped 7 bases from V and 8 bases from J, with 20 bases between. The CDR3 nucleotides are TGTGCCAGCACCGGTGGACAGAGGATGATCGAAGCTTTCTTT. Its protein is CASTGGQRMIEAFF.

V gene TRBV7-2 combines with J gene TRBJ2-7; D assignment may be TRBD1 or TRBD2 (6 bases each). From germline, CDR1 is SGHTA and CDR2 FQGNSA. The length of the CDR3 is 13 residues. The V end was cut by 5 bases, the J end by 2 bases, with 10 bases between. The CDR3 DNA sequence: TGTGCCAGCAGCGGGGGGCGTCCCTACGAGCAGTACTTC. It codes for CASSGGRPYEQYF.